These 17 T cell receptor beta chains originate from one sample sequenced in a study of identical twins (dated by TCRdb to the mid-2010s). Libraries were prepared through 5' RACE. Sequencing was carried out with an Illumina HiSeq 2000. The public reads were reprocessed in TCRdb via fastp at Q25 and MiXCR, keeping in-frame beta chains. All rows with the same CDR3 protein become a single entry with the most common DNA and genes. The sample table lists hundreds of thousands of distinct CDR3 sequences, 18% of them with a count of one. The ten largest clonotypes hold around 13% of the sample. This sample also belongs to another study, concerning T cells expressing NK-cell markers.

The specimen was PBMCs. These receptors all come from a woman aged 18-35 years in good health.

This clonotype was counted ten times or more. V is TRBV4-2 and J is TRBJ2-7; a possible D gene is TRBD1 (6 bases). The V gene's germline CDR1 is LGHNA and CDR2 YNFKEQ. The V end lost 4 bases, the J end lost 6 bases, and 16 bases lay between the germline ends. The CDR3 is 14 residues long. The CDR3 coding sequence is TGTGCCAGCAGCCCTACAACAGGACAGCCCGAGCAGTACTTC. Its translation is CASSPTTGQPEQYF.

This clonotype was observed a few times. The V gene is TRBV7-8, the J gene TRBJ2-1; D is uncertain. This CDR3 has 15 residues. The V gene lost 4 bases and the J gene lost 0 bases, with 10 bases spanning the gap. Germline-derived CDR1 and CDR2 are SGHVS and FQNEAQ. The CDR3 sequence is CASSYLWSSYNEQFF. In DNA form, the CDR3 reads TGTGCCAGCAGCTACCTATGGAGCTCCTACAATGAGCAGTTCTTC.

This chain joins TRBV19 and TRBJ2-5, with TRBD1 matching 8 bases. This CDR3 is built from 15 residues. Germline loops: CDR1 LNHDA, CDR2 SQIVND (reference sequence). Trimming cost V 2 bases and J 5 bases; bases outside gene matches: 7. CDR3 sequence (DNA): TGTGCCAGTAGTATAATGACAGGGGTGGACGAGACCCAGTACTTC. Translation: CASSIMTGVDETQYF.

Only a few counts were recorded for this clonotype. The rearrangement links TRBV7-9 to TRBJ2-3; a possible D gene is TRBD2 (5 bases). CDR1 is SEHNR, CDR2 FQNEAQ, per germline (reference sequence). Deletions cut 0 bases from V and 1 base from J, with 14 bases between. CDR3 size: 17 residues. CDR3 nucleotides: TGTGCCAGCAGCTTAGCGCACTCCGAGGGTGGCACAGATACGCAGTATTTT. The encoded protein is CASSLAHSEGGTDTQYF.

This clonotype was counted ten times or more. The V call is TRBV6-1, the J call TRBJ2-2; D is ambiguous. Germline V CDR1 and CDR2: MNHNS, SASEGT. Deletions cut 2 bases from V and 2 bases from J, with 9 bases between. This CDR3 spans 15 amino acids. CDR3 sequence: CASSEMTGNTGELFF. The CDR3 DNA is TGTGCCAGCAGTGAAATGACGGGTAACACCGGGGAGCTGTTTTTT.

V usage is TRBV2 and J usage is TRBJ2-3; TRBD2 agrees at 9 bases. CDR3 length equals 15 residues. Germline CDR1 SNHLY, CDR2 FYNNEI. Trimming took 7 bases from V and 3 from J; bases not matched to a gene: 8. The CDR3 is CASMAGGPGTDTQYF. The CDR3 region has the DNA TGTGCCAGCATGGCGGGGGGGCCGGGAACAGATACGCAGTATTTT.

There are many counts of this clonotype. V usage is TRBV20-1 and J usage is TRBJ2-7; D gene ambiguous. CDR3 length: 14 amino acids. V lost 7 bases to trimming and J lost 2 bases, with 18 bases between them. The germline CDR1 and CDR2 sequences are DFQATT and SNEGSKA (reference sequence). This CDR3 reads CSVPQPSGTYEQYF. CDR3 coding DNA: TGCAGTGTTCCCCAGCCGTCCGGAACCTACGAGCAGTACTTC.

CDR3 sequence reads: CASSQITWAGELFF. CDR3 sequence (DNA): TGTGCCAGCAGTCAAATAACTTGGGCCGGGGAGCTGTTTTTT. The chain joins TRBV12-3 or TRBV12-4 to TRBJ2-2; D not resolved. CDR3 size: 14 residues. The V end was cut by 5 bases, the J end by 6 bases, with 13 bases between.

This clonotype was recorded at least ten times. The V gene is TRBV2, the J gene TRBJ2-5, with D perhaps TRBD1 (6 bases). Germline V gives CDR1 SNHLY, CDR2 FYNNEI. The V end lost 6 bases, the J end lost 4 bases, and 9 bases lay between the germline ends. This CDR3 spans 12 amino acids. DNA for the CDR3: TGTGCCAGCAGCGGACAGACAGAGACCCAGTACTTC. This sequence encodes CASSGQTETQYF. The entire variable domain, with the rest obtained from reference TRBV2 and TRBJ2-5, is as follows: EPEVTQTPSHQVTQMGQEVILRCVPISNHLYFYWYRQILGQKVEFLVSFYNNEISEKSEIFDDQFSVERPDGSNFTLKIRSTKLEDSAMYFCASSGQTETQYFGPGTRLLVL.

This clonotype has more than one count but fewer than ten. The V and J genes are TRBV12-3 or TRBV12-4 and TRBJ1-4; D remains ambiguous. The CDR3 extends over 13 amino acids. V gave up 3 bases and J gave up 10 bases, with 12 bases separating them. The CDR3 here is CASSFPFPGKLFF. CDR3 in DNA: TGTGCCAGCAGTTTCCCTTTCCCCGGAAAACTGTTTTTT.

This clonotype was counted a few times. The chain recombines TRBV7-9 with TRBJ1-4; 7 nucleotides match TRBD1. V gave up 5 bases and J gave up 8 bases; unmatched junction bases: 14. Germline assignment: CDR1 SEHNR and CDR2 FQNEAQ (reference sequence). This CDR3 region has 16 residues. Written as DNA, the CDR3 is TGTGCCAGCAGCCCAAGACAGGGCAACCGGGAAGAAAAACTGTTTTTT. Translating gives CASSPRQGNREEKLFF.

This clonotype was observed a handful of times. J is TRBJ2-7 and V is TRBV18; D perhaps matches TRBD1 (6 bases). The CDR3 sequence is 12 residues long. From germline, CDR1 is KGHSH and CDR2 LQKENI. The V gene lost 5 bases and the J gene lost 7 bases, with 12 bases spanning the gap. The CDR3 DNA sequence: TGTGCCAGCTCAAGGGACATTGGAGAGCAGTACTTC. Its translation is CASSRDIGEQYF.

There are a few counts of this clonotype. The J gene is TRBJ2-3, the V gene TRBV5-1, with TRBD2 identical over 9 bases. This CDR3 contains 17 residues. Trimming at V came to 0 bases and at J to 0 bases, leaving 5 bases not matched to a gene. CDR1 is SGHRS and CDR2 is YFSETQ in the germline V gene. The DNA for the CDR3 is TGCGCCAGCAGCTTGGAGTGGCGGGGGGGGAGCACAGATACGCAGTATTTT. Its translation is CASSLEWRGGSTDTQYF.

The chain links TRBV3-1 to TRBJ1-5; 9 positions match TRBD1. This CDR3 has 15 residues. The junction had 6 bases not matched to a gene; V was cut back by 4 bases and J by 5 bases. Germline CDR1 reads LGHDT; CDR2 reads YNNKEL (reference sequence). CDR3 protein: CASSRGGTGHQPQHF. The CDR3, as DNA: TGTGCCAGCAGCCGCGGCGGGACAGGGCATCAGCCCCAGCATTTT.

This clonotype is a singleton in its sample. As DNA, the CDR3 is TGCAGCGCTGCCGGAGGACTGACTTACGAGCAGTACTTC. Amino acid sequence: CSAAGGLTYEQYF. The V and J genes are TRBV29-1 and TRBJ2-7; maybe TRBD2 (5 bases). Looked up from germline, CDR1 is SQVTM and CDR2 is ANQGSEA. The CDR3 extends over 13 amino acids. With 7 bases removed from V and 4 bases from J, the gap between germline ends came to 17 bases.

A few counts support this clonotype. This chain joins TRBV20-1 and TRBJ2-3; D uncertain. Trimming stripped 2 bases from V and 6 bases from J, with 18 bases between. This CDR3 comprises 15 residues. CDR1 and CDR2 (germline): DFQATT, SNEGSKA (reference sequence). The CDR3 sequence: CSARTDPRSSDTQYF. The CDR3 nucleotides read TGCAGTGCTAGAACTGACCCGAGATCTTCGGATACGCAGTATTTT.

V gene TRBV29-1 combines with J gene TRBJ2-7, with 11 bases lining up with TRBD2. This CDR3 has 14 amino acids. Germline V gives CDR1 SQVTM, CDR2 ANQGSEA. V was clipped by 1 base and J by 6 bases; unmatched bases: 5. The CDR3 bases are TGCAGCGTTGAAGTAACTAGCGGGGGCGCCGAGCAGTACTTC. Translation: CSVEVTSGGAEQYF.